This T cell receptor (beta chain) derives from a study of T cell responses to AZD1222 COVID-19 vaccine. General study findings and limits: Spike-specific TCR breadth and depth both grew after two AZD1222 doses. White British ancestry dominated among donors, who included more females, and clonal diversity was possibly underestimated. The span of vaccine-associated CD4 TCRs extended across spike, with dominance at 160-218 and 743-854.

Profiled with immunoSEQ multiplex PCR; TCRdb holds only in-frame clones, not every one. The sample lists 35,000 to 50,000 clones, around 80% occurring once. A note on this clone: Its antigen is undetermined.

Germline V gives CDR1 SGHVS, CDR2 FQNEAQ. The ends lost 7 bases at V and 2 bases at J; junction bases unmatched: 7. This CDR3 is built from 15 residues. The chain is built from TRBV7-8 and TRBJ2-2; 7 bases line up with TRBD2. This TCR was sampled from an adult who received the MenACWY meningococcal vaccine as a control. The starting material was peripheral blood, obtained 28 days after the second dose of the MenACWY control vaccine. This CDR3 reads CASNWGTTNTGELFF. CDR3 DNA: TGTGCCAGCAATTGGGGGACTACCAACACCGGGGAGCTGTTTTTT.